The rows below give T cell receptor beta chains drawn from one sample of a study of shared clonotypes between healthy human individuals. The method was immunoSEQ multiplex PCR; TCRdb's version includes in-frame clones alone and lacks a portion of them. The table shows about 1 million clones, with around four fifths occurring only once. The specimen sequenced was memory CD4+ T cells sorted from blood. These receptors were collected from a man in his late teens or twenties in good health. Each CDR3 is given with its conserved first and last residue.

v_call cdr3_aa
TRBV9 CASSPRTAKGTEAFF
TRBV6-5 CASLGSGNTIYF
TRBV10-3 CAIKGAETGELFF
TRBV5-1 CASSLLGQGGTGELFF
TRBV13 CASSSGQTYNEQFF
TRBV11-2 CASSQGRPNTGELFF
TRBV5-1 CASSLGTGAGYTF
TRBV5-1 CASRVSPYNYGYTF
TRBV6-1 CASSEGNSPLHF
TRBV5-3 CAKRWGGRGYGELFF
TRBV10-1 CARGNRGRVYEQYF
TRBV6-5 CASRRDSKRNQPQHF
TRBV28 CAITVNSLSGANVLTF
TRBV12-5 CASGLGLGDSYNEQFF
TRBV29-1 CSVLGTGNYYNEQFF
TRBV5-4 CASSLAGRAGEQYF
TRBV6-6 CASTLGVARNTIYF
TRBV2 CASSPGGPSADTQYF
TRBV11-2 CASSRSNTEAFF
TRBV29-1 CSVEVRSRGFIADTQYF
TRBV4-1 CASSQEEGELFF
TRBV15 CATSRDHMVQETQYF
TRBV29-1 CSVGQGAEAFF
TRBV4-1 CASSDRTGEKLFF
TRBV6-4 CASSALTPISNQPQHF
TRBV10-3 CAISPGQGTADTQYF
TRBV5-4 CASSATGTGNEKLFF
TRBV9 CASSDLDRGSEAFF
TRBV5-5 CASSSLAPSRNEQYF
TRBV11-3 CASSPNGVGNTIYF
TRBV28 CASSFGLGQKPPYEQYF
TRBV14 CASSQDRPPNTEAFF
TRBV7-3 CASSSAGGHTDTQYF
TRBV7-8 CASSPQGTAGANVLTF
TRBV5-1 CASSLVADYGYTF
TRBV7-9 CASSSPRDGTYEQYF
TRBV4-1 CASSQVPGTRKVSPLHF
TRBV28 CASQSNYGYTF
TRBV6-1 CASSEQNNSPLHF
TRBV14 CASSQDAGGYEQYF
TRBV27 CASKDPGGGGYTF
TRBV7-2 CASSLDRPGLASDEQFF
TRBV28 CASETGANEKLFF
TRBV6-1 CASRTGTGTIYGYTF
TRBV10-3 CAISESDSGRSPEQYF
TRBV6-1 CASTTTGPTGELFF
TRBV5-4 CASSRQGSNTGELFF